The rows below give T cell receptor beta chains drawn from one sample of a study of control samples from healthy donors and cancer patients. Using immunoSEQ multiplex PCR, the repertoire was profiled, and TCRdb retains in-frame clones only, with some absent. Of about 120,000 clones detected, around nine tenths appear once; the ten largest clones hold around 5.4%. The specimen sequenced was blood. The receptors stem from a man between 18 and 29 years old in good health. CDR3s include the opening cysteine and the closing phenylalanine or tryptophan. D genes are given only for firm matches. Only some rows state a clone size, as once, few, many or a class for expanded clones.

.	.	11	TRBV6-5	TRBJ1-1	CGVGGRTEAFF	TGTGGGGTGGGGGGACGTACTGAAGCTTTCTTT
.	.	12	TRBV27	TRBJ2-3	CASSLIRGHQYF	TGTGCCAGCAGTTTAATCAGGGGTCATCAGTATTTT
TRBD1	.	17	TRBV2	TRBJ2-3	CASSEPRDRGRTDTQYF	TGTGCCAGCAGTGAACCTCGGGACAGGGGTCGGACAGATACGCAGTATTTT
.	.	18	TRBV25-1	TRBJ2-5	CASSEYKPWVGGLGTQYF	TGTGCCAGCAGTGAATATAAACCGTGGGTCGGGGGATTGGGGACCCAGTACTTC
.	.	14	TRBV7-9	TRBJ1-1	CASSLGGLNTEAFF	TGTGCCAGCAGCTTGGGGGGATTGAACACTGAAGCTTTCTTT
.	.	15	TRBV28	TRBJ2-2	CASRSGSANTGELFF	TGTGCCAGCAGGTCGGGATCGGCCAACACCGGGGAGCTGTTTTTT
TRBD2	.	15	TRBV6-6	TRBJ2-3	CASSRTSGRTDTQYF	TGTGCCAGCAGTCGGACTAGCGGCCGCACAGATACGCAGTATTTT
.	.	13	TRBV18	TRBJ1-5	CASSVGIGQPQHF	TGTGCCAGCTCGGTCGGGATAGGACAGCCCCAGCATTTT
.	once	15	TRBV7-2	TRBJ2-7	CASSLMASEAYEQYF	TGTGCCAGCAGCTTAATGGCTAGCGAGGCCTACGAGCAGTACTTC
.	.	11	TRBV10-3	TRBJ2-3	CAISGTDTQYF	TGTGCCATCAGTGGCACAGATACGCAGTATTTT